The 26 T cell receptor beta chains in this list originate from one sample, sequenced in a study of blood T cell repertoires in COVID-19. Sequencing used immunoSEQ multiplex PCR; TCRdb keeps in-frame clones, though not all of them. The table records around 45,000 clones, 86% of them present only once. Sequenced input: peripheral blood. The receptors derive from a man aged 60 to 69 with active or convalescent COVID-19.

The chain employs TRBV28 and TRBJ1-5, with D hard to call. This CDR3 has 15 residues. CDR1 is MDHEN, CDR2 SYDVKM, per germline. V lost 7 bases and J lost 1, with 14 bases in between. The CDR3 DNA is TGTGCCAGCACCTCTGGAGGTGTGAGCAATCAGCCCCAGCATTTT. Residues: CASTSGGVSNQPQHF. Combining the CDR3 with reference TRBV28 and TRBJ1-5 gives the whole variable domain DVKVTQSSRYLVKRTGEKVFLECVQDMDHENMFWYRQDPGLGLRLIYFSYDVKMKEKGDIPEGYSVSREKKERFSLILESASTNQTSMYLCASTSGGVSNQPQHFGDGTRLSIL.

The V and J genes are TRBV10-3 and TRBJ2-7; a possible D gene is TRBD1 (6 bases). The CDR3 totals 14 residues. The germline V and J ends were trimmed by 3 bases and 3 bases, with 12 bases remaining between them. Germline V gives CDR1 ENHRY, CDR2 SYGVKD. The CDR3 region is CAISEGTQVYEQYF. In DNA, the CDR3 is TGTGCCATCAGTGAAGGGACACAAGTCTACGAGCAGTACTTC.

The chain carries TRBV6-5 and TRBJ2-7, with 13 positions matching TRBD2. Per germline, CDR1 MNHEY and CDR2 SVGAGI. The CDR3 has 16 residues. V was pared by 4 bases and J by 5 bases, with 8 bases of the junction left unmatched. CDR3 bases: TGTGCCAGCAGTTCAGTAACTAGCGGGGGGGCCCACGAGCAGTACTTC. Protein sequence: CASSSVTSGGAHEQYF.

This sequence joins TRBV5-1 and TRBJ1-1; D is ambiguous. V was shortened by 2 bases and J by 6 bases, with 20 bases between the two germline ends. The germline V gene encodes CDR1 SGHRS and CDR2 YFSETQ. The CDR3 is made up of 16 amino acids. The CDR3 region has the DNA TGCGCCAGCAGCTTAAGGCCCCTGGGAGGAATCGCTGAAGCTTTCTTT. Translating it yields CASSLRPLGGIAEAFF.

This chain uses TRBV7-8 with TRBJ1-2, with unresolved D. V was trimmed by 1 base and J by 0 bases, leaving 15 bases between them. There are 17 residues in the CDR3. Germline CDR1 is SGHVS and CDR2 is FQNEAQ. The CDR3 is CASSLGQIPKANYGYTF. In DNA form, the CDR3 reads TGTGCCAGCAGCTTAGGTCAGATTCCAAAAGCTAACTATGGCTACACCTTC.

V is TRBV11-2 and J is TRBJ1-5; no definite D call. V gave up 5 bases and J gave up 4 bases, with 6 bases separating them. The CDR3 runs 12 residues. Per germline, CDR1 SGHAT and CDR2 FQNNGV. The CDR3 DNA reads TGTGCCAGCAGCCAGAATAATCAGCCCCAGCATTTT. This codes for CASSQNNQPQHF.

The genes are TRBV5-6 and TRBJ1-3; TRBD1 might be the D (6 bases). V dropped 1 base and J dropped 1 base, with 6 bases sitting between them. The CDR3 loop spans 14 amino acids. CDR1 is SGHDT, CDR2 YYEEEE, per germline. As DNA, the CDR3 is TGTGCCAGCAGCTTGACAGGGTCTGGAAACACCATATATTTT. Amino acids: CASSLTGSGNTIYF. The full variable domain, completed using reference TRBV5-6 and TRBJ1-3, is DAGVTQSPTHLIKTRGQQVTLRCSPKSGHDTVSWYQQALGQGPQFIFQYYEEEERQRGNFPDRFSGHQFPNYSSELNVNALLLGDSALYLCASSLTGSGNTIYFGEGSWLTVV.

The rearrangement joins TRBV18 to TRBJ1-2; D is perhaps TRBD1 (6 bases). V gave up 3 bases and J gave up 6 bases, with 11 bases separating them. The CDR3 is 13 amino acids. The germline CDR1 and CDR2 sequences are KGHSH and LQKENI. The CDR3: CASSPSDSDGYTF. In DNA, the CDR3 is TGTGCCAGCTCACCGTCGGACAGTGATGGCTACACCTTC.

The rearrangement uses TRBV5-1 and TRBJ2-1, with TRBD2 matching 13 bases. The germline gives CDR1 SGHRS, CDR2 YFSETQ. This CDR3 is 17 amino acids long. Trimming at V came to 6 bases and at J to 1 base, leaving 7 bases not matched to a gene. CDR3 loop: CASTRLAGGPSYNEQFF. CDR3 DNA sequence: TGCGCCAGCACCCGACTAGCGGGGGGACCTTCCTACAATGAGCAGTTCTTC.

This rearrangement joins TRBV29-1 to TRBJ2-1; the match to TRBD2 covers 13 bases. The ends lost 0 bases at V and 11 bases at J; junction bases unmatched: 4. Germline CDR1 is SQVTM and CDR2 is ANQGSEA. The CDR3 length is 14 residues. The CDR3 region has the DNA TGCAGCGTTGAAGACGTGACTAGCGGGGGGAAGCAGTTCTTC. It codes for CSVEDVTSGGKQFF.

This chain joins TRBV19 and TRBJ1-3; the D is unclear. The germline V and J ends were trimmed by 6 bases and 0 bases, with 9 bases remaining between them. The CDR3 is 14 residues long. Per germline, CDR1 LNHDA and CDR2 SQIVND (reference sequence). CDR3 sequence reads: CASRVGYSGNTIYF. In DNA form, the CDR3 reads TGTGCCAGTAGGGTCGGGTACTCTGGAAACACCATATATTTT. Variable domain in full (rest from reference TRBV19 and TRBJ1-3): DGGITQSPKYLFRKEGQNVTLSCEQNLNHDAMYWYRQDPGQGLRLIYYSQIVNDFQKGDIAEGYSVSREKKESFPLTVTSAQKNPTAFYLCASRVGYSGNTIYFGEGSWLTVV.

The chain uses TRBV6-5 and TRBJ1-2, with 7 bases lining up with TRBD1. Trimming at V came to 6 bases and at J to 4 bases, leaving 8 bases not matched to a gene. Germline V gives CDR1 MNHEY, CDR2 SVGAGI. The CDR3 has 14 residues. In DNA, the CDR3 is TGTGCCAGCAGGGCCTCCGGGACAGCCTATGGCTACACCTTC. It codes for CASRASGTAYGYTF.

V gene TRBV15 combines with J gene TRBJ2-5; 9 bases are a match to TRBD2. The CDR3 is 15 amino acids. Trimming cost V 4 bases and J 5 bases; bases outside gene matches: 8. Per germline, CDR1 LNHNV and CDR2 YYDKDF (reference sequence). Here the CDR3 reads CATSIRLADFETQYF. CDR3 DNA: TGTGCCACCAGCATACGACTAGCGGATTTTGAGACCCAGTACTTC.

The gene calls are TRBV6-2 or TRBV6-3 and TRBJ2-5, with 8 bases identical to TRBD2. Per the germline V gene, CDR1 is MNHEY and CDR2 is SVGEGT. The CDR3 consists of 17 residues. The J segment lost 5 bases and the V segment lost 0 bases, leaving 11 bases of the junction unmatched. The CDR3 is CASSYSVGGALSETQYF. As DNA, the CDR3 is TGTGCCAGCAGTTACTCCGTCGGGGGGGCTCTCAGCGAGACCCAGTACTTC.

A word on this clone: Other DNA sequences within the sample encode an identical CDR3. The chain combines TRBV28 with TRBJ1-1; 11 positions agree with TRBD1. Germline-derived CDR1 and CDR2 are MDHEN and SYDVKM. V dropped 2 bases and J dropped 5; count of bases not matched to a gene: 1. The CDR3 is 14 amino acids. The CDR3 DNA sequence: TGTGCCAGCAGTTTAGGGACAGGGGGGACTGAAGCTTTCTTT. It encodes CASSLGTGGTEAFF.

The CDR3 DNA reads TGTGCCAGCAGCCGGGGCCGGGGGACCAGCTCCTACGAGCAGTACTTC. Translating gives CASSRGRGTSSYEQYF. J is TRBJ2-7 and V is TRBV11-2, with a possible D match to TRBD2 (6 bases). The germline V gene encodes CDR1 SGHAT and CDR2 FQNNGV. The V gene lost 5 bases and the J gene lost 0 bases, with 17 bases spanning the gap. CDR3 length: 16 residues.

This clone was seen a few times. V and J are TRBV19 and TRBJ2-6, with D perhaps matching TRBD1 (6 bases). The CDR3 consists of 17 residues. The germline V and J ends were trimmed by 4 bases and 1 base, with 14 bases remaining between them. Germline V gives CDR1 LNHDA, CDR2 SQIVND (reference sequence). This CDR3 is CASSSLLTGSGANVLTF. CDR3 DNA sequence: TGTGCCAGTAGTAGTCTCCTTACAGGGTCTGGGGCCAACGTCCTGACTTTC.

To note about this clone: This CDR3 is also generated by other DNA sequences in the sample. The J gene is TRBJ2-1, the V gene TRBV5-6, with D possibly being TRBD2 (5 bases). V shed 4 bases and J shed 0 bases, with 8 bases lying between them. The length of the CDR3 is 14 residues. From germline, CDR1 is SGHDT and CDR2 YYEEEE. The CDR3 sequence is CASSRTSSYNEQFF. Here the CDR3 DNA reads TGTGCCAGCAGCAGAACTAGCTCCTACAATGAGCAGTTCTTC. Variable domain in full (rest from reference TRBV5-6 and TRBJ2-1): DAGVTQSPTHLIKTRGQQVTLRCSPKSGHDTVSWYQQALGQGPQFIFQYYEEEERQRGNFPDRFSGHQFPNYSSELNVNALLLGDSALYLCASSRTSSYNEQFFGPGTRLTVL.

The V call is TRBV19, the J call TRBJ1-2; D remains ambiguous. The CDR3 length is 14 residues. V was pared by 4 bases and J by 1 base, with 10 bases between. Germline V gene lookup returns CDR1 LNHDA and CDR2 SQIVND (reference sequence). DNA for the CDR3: TGTGCCAGTAGTAAGACTACCATTAACTATGGCTACACCTTC. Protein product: CASSKTTINYGYTF.

CDR3 region: CATRDSIETQYF. The CDR3 region has the DNA TGTGCCACCCGGGACTCAATAGAGACCCAGTACTTC. The J gene is TRBJ2-5, the V gene TRBV10-3; tentatively, D is TRBD2 (6 bases). This CDR3 is built from 12 residues. Trimming pared 10 bases from V and 4 bases from J, leaving 13 bases between. CDR1 is ENHRY, CDR2 SYGVKD, per germline.

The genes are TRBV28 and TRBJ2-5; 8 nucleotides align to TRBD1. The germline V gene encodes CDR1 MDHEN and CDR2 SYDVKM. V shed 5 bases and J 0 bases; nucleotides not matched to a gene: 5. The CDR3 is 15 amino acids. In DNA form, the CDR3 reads TGTGCCAGCAGTCGACAGGGGTCAGACCAAGAGACCCAGTACTTC. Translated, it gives CASSRQGSDQETQYF.

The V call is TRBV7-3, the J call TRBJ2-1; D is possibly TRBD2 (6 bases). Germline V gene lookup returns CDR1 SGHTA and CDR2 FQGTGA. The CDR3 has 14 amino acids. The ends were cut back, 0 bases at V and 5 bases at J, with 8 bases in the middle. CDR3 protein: CASSLTGLNNEQFF. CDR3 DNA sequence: TGTGCCAGCAGCTTAACGGGACTCAACAATGAGCAGTTCTTC.

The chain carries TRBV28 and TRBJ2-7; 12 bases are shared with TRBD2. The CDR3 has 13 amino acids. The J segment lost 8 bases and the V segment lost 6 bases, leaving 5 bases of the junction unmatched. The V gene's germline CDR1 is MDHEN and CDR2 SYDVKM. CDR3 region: CASRPSGGAKQYF. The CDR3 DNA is TGTGCCAGCAGACCTAGCGGGGGGGCCAAGCAGTACTTC. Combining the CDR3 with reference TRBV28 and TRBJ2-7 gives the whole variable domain DVKVTQSSRYLVKRTGEKVFLECVQDMDHENMFWYRQDPGLGLRLIYFSYDVKMKEKGDIPEGYSVSREKKERFSLILESASTNQTSMYLCASRPSGGAKQYFGPGTRLTVT.

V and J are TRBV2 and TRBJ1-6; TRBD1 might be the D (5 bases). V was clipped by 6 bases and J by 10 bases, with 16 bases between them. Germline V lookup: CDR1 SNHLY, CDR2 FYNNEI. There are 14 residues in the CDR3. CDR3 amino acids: CASRPDSPRSPLHF. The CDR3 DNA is TGTGCCAGCAGGCCTGACAGTCCCCGCTCACCCCTCCACTTT. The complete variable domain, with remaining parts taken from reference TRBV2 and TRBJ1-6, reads EPEVTQTPSHQVTQMGQEVILRCVPISNHLYFYWYRQILGQKVEFLVSFYNNEISEKSEIFDDQFSVERPDGSNFTLKIRSTKLEDSAMYFCASRPDSPRSPLHFGNGTRLTVT.

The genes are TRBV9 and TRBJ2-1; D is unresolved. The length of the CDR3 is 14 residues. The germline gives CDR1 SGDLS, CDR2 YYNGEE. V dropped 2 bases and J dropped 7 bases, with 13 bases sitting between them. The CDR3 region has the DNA TGTGCCAGCAGCGTTTCGCTAGGAATGAATGAGCAGTTCTTC. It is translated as CASSVSLGMNEQFF. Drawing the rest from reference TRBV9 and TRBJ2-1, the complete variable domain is DSGVTQTPKHLITATGQRVTLRCSPRSGDLSVYWYQQSLDQGLQFLIQYYNGEERAKGNILERFSAQQFPDLHSELNLSSLELGDSALYFCASSVSLGMNEQFFGPGTRLTVL.

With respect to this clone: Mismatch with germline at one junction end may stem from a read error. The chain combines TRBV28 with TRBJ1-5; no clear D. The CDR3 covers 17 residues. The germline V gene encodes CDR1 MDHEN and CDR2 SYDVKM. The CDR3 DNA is TGTGCCACCAGTTTCGGGTCCCCCTCTTCTCCGACTCAGCCCCAGCATTTT. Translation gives CATSFGSPSSPTQPQHF.